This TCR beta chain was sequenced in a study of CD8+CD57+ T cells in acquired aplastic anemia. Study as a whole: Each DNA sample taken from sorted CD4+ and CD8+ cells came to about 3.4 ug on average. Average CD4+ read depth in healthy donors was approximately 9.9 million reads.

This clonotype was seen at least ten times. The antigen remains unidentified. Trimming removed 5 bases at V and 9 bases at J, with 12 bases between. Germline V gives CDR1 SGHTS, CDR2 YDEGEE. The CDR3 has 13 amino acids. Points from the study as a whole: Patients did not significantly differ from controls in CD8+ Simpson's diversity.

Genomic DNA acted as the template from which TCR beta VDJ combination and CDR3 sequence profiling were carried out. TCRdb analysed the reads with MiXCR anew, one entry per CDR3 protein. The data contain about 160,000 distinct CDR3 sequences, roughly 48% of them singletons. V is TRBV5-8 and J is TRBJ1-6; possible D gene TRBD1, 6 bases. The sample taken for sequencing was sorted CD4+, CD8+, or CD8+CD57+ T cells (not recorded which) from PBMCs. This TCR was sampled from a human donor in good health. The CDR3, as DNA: TGTGCCAGCAGATCCAGGGGCGGTTCACCCCTCCACTTT. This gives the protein CASRSRGGSPLHF.